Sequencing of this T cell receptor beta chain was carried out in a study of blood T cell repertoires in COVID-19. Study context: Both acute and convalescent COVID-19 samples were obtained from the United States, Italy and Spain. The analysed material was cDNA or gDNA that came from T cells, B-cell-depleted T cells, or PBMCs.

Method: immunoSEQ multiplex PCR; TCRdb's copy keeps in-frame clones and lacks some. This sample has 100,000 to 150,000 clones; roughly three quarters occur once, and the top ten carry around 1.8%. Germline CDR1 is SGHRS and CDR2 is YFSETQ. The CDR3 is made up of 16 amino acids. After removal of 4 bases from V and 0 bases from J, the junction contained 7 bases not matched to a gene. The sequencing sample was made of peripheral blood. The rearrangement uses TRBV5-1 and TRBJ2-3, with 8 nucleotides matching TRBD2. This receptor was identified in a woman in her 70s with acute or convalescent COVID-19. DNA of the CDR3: TGCGCCAGCAGCCAAGGGACTAGGAGTAGCACAGATACGCAGTATTTT. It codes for CASSQGTRSSTDTQYF. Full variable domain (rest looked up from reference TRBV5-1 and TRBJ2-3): KAGVTQTPRYLIKTRGQQVTLSCSPISGHRSVSWYQQTPGQGLQFLFEYFSETQRNKGNFPGRFSGRQFSNSRSEMNVSTLELGDSALYLCASSQGTRSSTDTQYFGPGTRLTVL.